Each of the 13 T cell receptor beta chains below was sequenced from the same sample in a study of PD-1 blockade in mismatch repair-deficient tumors (dated by TCRdb to about 2017). The library was produced with the immunoSEQ multiplex PCR assay. Imported from immuneACCESS, the table was reduced by TCRdb to in-frame sequences with V and J called. These copies leave out some clones; in studies compared against another copy, an unresolved V gene accounts for under half, and the cause of the remainder is not known. Present in this sample are some 120,000 clones, 88% of which were seen just once. Approximately 12% of the sample comes from the top ten. The sequenced sample was peripheral blood, obtained approximately 70 weeks after starting pembrolizumab. The receptor set was obtained from an adult with mismatch repair-deficient cancer.

The chain joins TRBV13 to TRBJ2-1; 7 positions agree with TRBD2. The ends lost 4 bases at V and 9 bases at J; junction bases unmatched: 12. Germline loops: CDR1 PRHDT, CDR2 FYEKMQ (reference sequence). There are 15 residues in the CDR3. For the CDR3, the DNA is TGTGCCAGCAGCTACCCTAGCGGAGGGCGGGGTGAGCAGTTCTTC. Translation: CASSYPSGGRGEQFF.

The V and J genes are TRBV25-1 and TRBJ1-2; D unclear. V shed 4 bases and J shed 4 bases, with 10 bases lying between them. Germline CDR1 and CDR2: MGHDK and SYGVNS. The CDR3 sequence is 13 residues long. CDR3 sequence (DNA): TGTGCCAGCAGTGTCATGGGTGGCTATGGCTACACCTTC. Amino acids: CASSVMGGYGYTF.

The V call is TRBV9, the J call TRBJ2-3, with D possibly matching TRBD1 (7 bases). The CDR3 contains 16 residues. The germline CDR1 and CDR2 sequences are SGDLS and YYNGEE. V lost 1 base to trimming and J lost 3 bases, with 15 bases between them. The CDR3 here is CASSVPRGVETDTQYF. The CDR3 DNA follows: TGTGCCAGCAGCGTACCCAGGGGGGTAGAGACAGATACGCAGTATTTT. The complete variable domain, with remaining parts taken from reference TRBV9 and TRBJ2-3, reads DSGVTQTPKHLITATGQRVTLRCSPRSGDLSVYWYQQSLDQGLQFLIQYYNGEERAKGNILERFSAQQFPDLHSELNLSSLELGDSALYFCASSVPRGVETDTQYFGPGTRLTVL.

The V gene is TRBV10-1, the J gene TRBJ2-1; possible D gene TRBD1, 6 bases. The CDR3 loop spans 16 amino acids. The germline V and J ends were trimmed by 6 bases and 0 bases, with 15 bases remaining between them. Per the germline V gene, CDR1 is WNHNN and CDR2 is SYGVQD (reference sequence). Here the CDR3 reads CASSERTASSYNEQFF. The CDR3 coding sequence is TGCGCCAGCAGCGAGCGGACAGCCAGCTCCTACAATGAGCAGTTCTTC.

This chain joins TRBV5-1 and TRBJ2-7, with 12 bases aligning to TRBD2. CDR1 is SGHRS and CDR2 is YFSETQ in the germline V gene. There are 16 residues in the CDR3. J lost 2 bases, V lost 4 bases, and 7 bases had no gene match. The CDR3 DNA follows: TGCGCCAGCAGCCGGGACGGGACTAGCGGGCCCTACGAGCAGTACTTC. This codes for CASSRDGTSGPYEQYF.

The rearrangement uses TRBV5-1 and TRBJ1-1, with TRBD1 identical over 9 bases. Trimming at V came to 0 bases and at J to 4 bases, leaving 7 bases not matched to a gene. Germline V gene lookup returns CDR1 SGHRS and CDR2 YFSETQ. The CDR3 spans 16 residues. CDR3 region: CASSLAGGTGPTEAFF. The CDR3 DNA reads as TGCGCCAGCAGCTTGGCCGGGGGGACAGGGCCCACTGAAGCTTTCTTT. Using reference TRBV5-1 and TRBJ1-1 for the parts outside the CDR3, the full variable domain is KAGVTQTPRYLIKTRGQQVTLSCSPISGHRSVSWYQQTPGQGLQFLFEYFSETQRNKGNFPGRFSGRQFSNSRSEMNVSTLELGDSALYLCASSLAGGTGPTEAFFGQGTRLTVV.

The J gene is TRBJ2-5, the V gene TRBV11-1, with TRBD1 matching over 7 bases. CDR3 length equals 15 residues. Trimming took 3 bases from V and 5 from J; bases not matched to a gene: 9. CDR1 is SGHAT, CDR2 FQDESV, per germline (reference sequence). The CDR3 loop reads CASSLQGGYRETQYF. The CDR3 DNA is TGTGCCAGCAGCTTGCAAGGGGGCTATAGGGAGACCCAGTACTTC. Using reference TRBV11-1 and TRBJ2-5 for the parts outside the CDR3, the full variable domain is EAEVAQSPRYKITEKSQAVAFWCDPISGHATLYWYRQILGQGPELLVQFQDESVVDDSQLPKDRFSAERLKGVDSTLKIQPAELGDSAMYLCASSLQGGYRETQYFGPGTRLLVL.

The chain combines TRBV13 with TRBJ2-7; TRBD1 aligns across 8 bases. With 2 bases clipped from V and 3 bases from J, the junction kept 6 bases outside the gene matches. This CDR3 is 15 amino acids long. Germline V CDR1 and CDR2: PRHDT, FYEKMQ (reference sequence). CDR3 nucleotide sequence: TGTGCCAGCAGCTTATACGACAGGGGAAGCTACGAGCAGTACTTC. It encodes CASSLYDRGSYEQYF.

The count of this clone is one. The J gene is TRBJ1-2, the V gene TRBV5-1; 8 positions agree with TRBD1. CDR1 and CDR2 (germline): SGHRS, YFSETQ. The CDR3 covers 17 residues. The junction had 12 bases not matched to a gene; V was cut back by 1 base and J by 4 bases. The CDR3 spells CASSLSASGQDSYGYTF. The DNA of the CDR3 is TGCGCCAGCAGCTTGTCAGCATCGGGACAGGACTCCTATGGCTACACCTTC.

DNA for the CDR3: TGTGCCAGCAGCTCCGCCGCCGCGGCGCAAGAGACCCAGTACTTC. Protein product: CASSSAAAAQETQYF. The chain uses TRBV7-9 and TRBJ2-5; D is unclear. The CDR3 sequence is 15 residues long. Trimming cost V 4 bases and J 2 bases, with 14 bases left between them. CDR1 and CDR2 from the germline V gene are SEHNR and FQNEAQ (reference sequence).

V gene TRBV4-1 combines with J gene TRBJ2-2; TRBD2 is a possible D gene (6 bases). V was clipped by 1 base and J by 5 bases, with 17 bases between them. The germline CDR1 and CDR2 sequences are MGHRA and YSYEKL. The CDR3 covers 17 residues. The CDR3 DNA reads TGCGCCAGCAGCCAAGTCCTAGCGAGAGAGAGAACCGGGGAGCTGTTTTTT. This translates into CASSQVLARERTGELFF.

The chain carries TRBV5-8 and TRBJ2-6; 8 bases are shared with TRBD1. The CDR3 is 17 residues long. Unmatched junction bases numbered 6, after V lost 4 bases and J lost 0 bases. Germline lookup yields CDR1 SGHTS and CDR2 YDEGEE. The CDR3, as DNA: TGTGCCAGCAGCACAGGGGGAAGGCACTCTGGGGCCAACGTCCTGACTTTC. It yields the protein CASSTGGRHSGANVLTF.

V gene TRBV6-6 combines with J gene TRBJ2-2; D possibly corresponds to TRBD2 (6 bases). There are 16 residues in the CDR3. Trimming pared 0 bases from V and 7 bases from J, leaving 15 bases between. Per the germline V gene, CDR1 is MNHNY and CDR2 is SVGAGI (reference sequence). The DNA for the CDR3 is TGTGCCAGCAGTTACTCCGGGAGTGGGTCTGACGGGGAGCTGTTTTTT. It translates to CASSYSGSGSDGELFF.